This T cell receptor beta chain was sequenced in a study of shared clonotypes between healthy human individuals. This CDR3 has 15 amino acids. J was trimmed by 4 bases and V by 1 base; bases with no gene match: 4. Germline CDR1 reads SNHLY; CDR2 reads FYNNEI. Generated by immunoSEQ multiplex PCR, the TCRdb table keeps only in-frame clones and is missing some. The sample includes about 600,000 clones, about 96% seen only once; the top ten take roughly 0.055%. Sequencing input: naive CD4+ T cells sorted from blood. Subset meaning: CD45RA+ positively selected. This chain links TRBV2 with TRBJ2-3; 8 nucleotides line up with TRBD1. The TCR was taken from a young woman in good health. The CDR3 reads CASSEEARGPDTQYF. In DNA form, the CDR3 reads TGTGCCAGCAGTGAAGAAGCCAGGGGGCCAGATACGCAGTATTTT. Together with reference TRBV2 and TRBJ2-3, the CDR3 gives the full variable domain: EPEVTQTPSHQVTQMGQEVILRCVPISNHLYFYWYRQILGQKVEFLVSFYNNEISEKSEIFDDQFSVERPDGSNFTLKIRSTKLEDSAMYFCASSEEARGPDTQYFGPGTRLTVL.